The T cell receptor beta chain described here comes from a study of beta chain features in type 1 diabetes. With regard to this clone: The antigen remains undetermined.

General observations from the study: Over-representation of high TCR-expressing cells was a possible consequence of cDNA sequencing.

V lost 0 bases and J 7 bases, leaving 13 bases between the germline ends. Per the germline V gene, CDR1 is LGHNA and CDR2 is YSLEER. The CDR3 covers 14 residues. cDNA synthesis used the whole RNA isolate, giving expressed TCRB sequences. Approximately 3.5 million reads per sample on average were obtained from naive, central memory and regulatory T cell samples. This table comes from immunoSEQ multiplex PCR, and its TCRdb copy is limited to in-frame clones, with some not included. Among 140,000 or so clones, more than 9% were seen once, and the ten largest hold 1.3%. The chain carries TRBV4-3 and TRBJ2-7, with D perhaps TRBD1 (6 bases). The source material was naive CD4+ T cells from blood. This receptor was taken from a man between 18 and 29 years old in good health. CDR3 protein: CASSQDSQGREQYF. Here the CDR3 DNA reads TGCGCCAGCAGCCAAGATAGCCAGGGGCGGGAGCAGTACTTC.